These 19 T cell receptor beta chains share one sample of origin, sequenced in a study of CD8 T cells in Susac syndrome. RNA amounts of roughly 0.5 to 1 ug underwent reverse transcription with random hexamers. TCRdb recomputed calls from the immunoSEQ multiplex PCR reads with MiXCR, one row per CDR3 protein. The repertoire holds about 120,000 distinct CDR3 sequences, nearly 95% seen once, with approximately 0.13% in the top ten. Material: CD4+ T cells from PBMCs. All receptors come from a human donor in good health.

CDR3 sequence reads: CASSPIFDSNEQYF. Here the CDR3 DNA reads TGTGCCAGCAGCCCGATCTTTGACAGCAACGAGCAGTACTTC. The chain is built from TRBV7-3 and TRBJ2-7; possible D gene TRBD1, 5 bases. This CDR3 spans 14 amino acids. The V and J ends lost 5 bases and 5 bases respectively, with 16 bases between them. The V gene's germline CDR1 is SGHTA and CDR2 FQGTGA.

This sequence joins TRBV7-6 and TRBJ1-3, with D unclear. V dropped 5 bases and J dropped 0 bases, with 8 bases sitting between them. CDR3 length: 14 residues. Germline lookup yields CDR1 SGHVS and CDR2 FNYEAQ. The CDR3 loop is CASSDGNSGNTIYF. In nucleotides, the CDR3 is TGTGCCAGCAGCGACGGGAACTCTGGAAACACCATATATTTT. The full variable domain, with the rest looked up from reference TRBV7-6 and TRBJ1-3, is GAGVSQSPRYKVTKRGQDVALRCDPISGHVSLYWYRQALGQGPEFLTYFNYEAQQDKSGLPNDRFSAERPEGSISTLTIQRTEQRDSAMYRCASSDGNSGNTIYFGEGSWLTVV.

V is TRBV7-8 and J is TRBJ1-4; D uncertain. The CDR3 loop spans 15 amino acids. V was cut by 4 bases and J by 6 bases, with 15 bases left in between. Germline V gives CDR1 SGHVS, CDR2 FQNEAQ. The CDR3 spells CASSSPLGNDEKLFF. CDR3 coding DNA: TGTGCCAGCAGCTCGCCCCTGGGGAATGATGAAAAACTGTTTTTT.

V and J are TRBV7-2 and TRBJ1-2, with D unresolved. Germline V CDR1 and CDR2: SGHTA, FQGNSA. The CDR3 spans 12 residues. V was cut by 1 base and J by 7 bases, with 7 bases left in between. This chain's CDR3 is CASSLEVAGYTF. As DNA, the CDR3 is TGTGCCAGCAGCTTAGAGGTGGCTGGCTACACCTTC.

The genes are TRBV18 and TRBJ1-1; 8 positions match TRBD1. This CDR3 has 15 amino acids. Germline values: CDR1 KGHSH, CDR2 LQKENI. With 3 bases clipped from V and 7 bases from J, the junction kept 10 bases outside the gene matches. CDR3 sequence: CASSPLGQGSGEAFF. The CDR3 bases are TGTGCCAGCTCACCTCTAGGACAGGGATCTGGTGAAGCTTTCTTT.

The rearrangement uses TRBV7-3 and TRBJ2-3, with D possibly TRBD2 on 6 matching bases. V was cut by 2 bases and J by 2 bases, with 11 bases left in between. The germline V gene encodes CDR1 SGHTA and CDR2 FQGTGA. This CDR3 has 15 amino acids. The CDR3 protein is CASSLSRDSTDTQYF. The CDR3 nucleotides read TGTGCCAGCAGCTTATCCCGGGACTCCACAGATACGCAGTATTTT. The full variable domain, rest sourced from reference TRBV7-3 and TRBJ2-3, is GAGVSQTPSNKVTEKGKYVELRCDPISGHTALYWYRQSLGQGPEFLIYFQGTGAADDSGLPNDRFFAVRPEGSVSTLKIQRTERGDSAVYLCASSLSRDSTDTQYFGPGTRLTVL.

V usage is TRBV24-1 and J usage is TRBJ2-5; D is perhaps TRBD1 or TRBD2 (6 bases each). V lost 5 bases to trimming and J lost 5 bases, with 17 bases between them. Germline values: CDR1 KGHDR, CDR2 SFDVKD. The CDR3 extends over 15 amino acids. For the CDR3, the DNA is TGTGCCACCAGTGGCTACGAGGGGGGACACGAGACCCAGTACTTC. This encodes CATSGYEGGHETQYF.

The chain has TRBV7-9 and TRBJ1-2; 9 bases are shared with TRBD1. Germline V gene sequence: CDR1 SEHNR, CDR2 FQNEAQ (reference sequence). CDR3 length equals 15 residues. With V trimmed by 8 bases and J by 4 bases, 11 bases remained unmatched. The CDR3 sequence: CASGQTGGRTYGYTF. CDR3 DNA sequence: TGTGCCAGCGGACAAACAGGGGGCCGAACCTATGGCTACACCTTC.

V usage is TRBV29-1 and J usage is TRBJ2-3; D might be TRBD1 or TRBD2, each matching 5 bases. CDR3 length: 13 amino acids. Germline values: CDR1 SQVTM, CDR2 ANQGSEA. Trimming pared 4 bases from V and 4 bases from J, leaving 12 bases between. CDR3: CSVGSRDPDTQYF. The DNA for the CDR3 is TGCAGCGTTGGGTCCCGGGACCCAGATACGCAGTATTTT.

The chain uses TRBV7-9 and TRBJ1-5; tentatively, D is TRBD1 (6 bases). The CDR3 length is 17 residues. Trimming shortened V by 0 bases and J by 6 bases, and 18 bases separated the two germline ends. Germline CDR1 SEHNR, CDR2 FQNEAQ (reference sequence). The CDR3 DNA sequence: TGTGCCAGCAGCTTAGCGCTAGGGGCGCCACAGGGTCAGCCCCAGCATTTT. Residues: CASSLALGAPQGQPQHF.

The chain recombines TRBV7-7 with TRBJ1-1, with TRBD1 matching over 7 bases. Germline V gene sequence: CDR1 SSHAT, CDR2 FNYEAQ (reference sequence). The CDR3 totals 14 residues. The V gene end was trimmed by 3 bases and the J gene end by 11 bases; junction bases not matched to a gene: 12. CDR3 coding DNA: TGTGCCAGCAGCTTGCTTGGTCGGACAGGCGCGGCTTTCTTT. This gives the protein CASSLLGRTGAAFF.

Notes on this clonotype: One junction end does not reproduce the germline sequence, and a read error may be involved. The chain carries TRBV27 and TRBJ2-7, with TRBD2 identical over 8 bases. From germline, CDR1 is MNHEY and CDR2 SMNVEV (reference sequence). The CDR3 runs 15 residues. The CDR3 loop reads CTSSLSGSPSYEQYF. As DNA, the CDR3 is TGTACCAGCAGTTTGAGCGGGAGCCCCAGCTACGAGCAGTACTTC.

In its sample, this clonotype was seen once. V and J are TRBV30 and TRBJ1-1; D remains ambiguous. The CDR3 spans 13 residues. Germline CDR1 reads GTSNPN; CDR2 reads SVGIG (reference sequence). Between the trimmed V and J ends, which lost 0 bases and 6 bases, there was a span of 11 bases. Written as DNA, the CDR3 is TGTGCCTGGAGTGTAGCCTCAGCGGCTGAAGCTTTCTTT. This sequence encodes CAWSVASAAEAFF.

The V call is TRBV9, the J call TRBJ1-1; D gene ambiguous. V gave up 1 base and J gave up 2 bases, with 9 bases separating them. In germline, CDR1 is SGDLS, CDR2 YYNGEE. The CDR3 extends over 14 amino acids. CDR3 coding DNA: TGTGCCAGCAGCGTAAGACAAACCAACACTGAAGCTTTCTTT. This encodes CASSVRQTNTEAFF.

The V gene is TRBV20-1, the J gene TRBJ1-1, with 8 bases lining up with TRBD1. This CDR3 has 14 residues. Germline V CDR1 and CDR2: DFQATT, SNEGSKA (reference sequence). Germline trimming cut 7 bases from V and 0 bases from J; bases unmatched to any gene: 7. CDR3 sequence reads: CSVRMTGVNTEAFF. Here the CDR3 DNA reads TGCAGTGTCCGGATGACAGGGGTGAACACTGAAGCTTTCTTT.

The chain employs TRBV29-1 and TRBJ2-7; 11 nucleotides align to TRBD1. The germline CDR1 and CDR2 sequences are SQVTM and ANQGSEA. The CDR3 runs 14 residues. J was trimmed by 6 bases and V by 7 bases; bases with no gene match: 11. In nucleotides, the CDR3 is TGCAGCGCCGGACAGGGGGCAGTGGTAGGCGAGCAGTACTTC. Its protein is CSAGQGAVVGEQYF.

The chain recombines TRBV20-1 with TRBJ1-5; the D gene is possibly TRBD1 (6 bases). V was pared by 1 base and J by 5 bases, with 15 bases between. The CDR3 is made up of 15 amino acids. Germline V gene lookup returns CDR1 DFQATT and CDR2 SNEGSKA (reference sequence). CDR3 amino acids: CSARAQGRWDQPQHF. Written as DNA, the CDR3 is TGCAGTGCTAGAGCACAGGGACGTTGGGATCAGCCCCAGCATTTT.

The V and J genes are TRBV7-2 and TRBJ2-7; maybe TRBD2 (5 bases). Trimming pared 1 base from V and 0 bases from J, leaving 13 bases between. CDR1 SGHTA and CDR2 FQGNSA come from the germline V gene. CDR3 length equals 16 residues. CDR3 sequence: CASSLVTLGSSYEQYF. The CDR3 DNA is TGTGCCAGCAGCTTAGTTACGCTTGGGAGCTCCTACGAGCAGTACTTC.

This chain uses TRBV12-3 or TRBV12-4 with TRBJ2-1; D is unresolved. This CDR3 spans 17 amino acids. V was pared by 1 base and J by 1 base, with 14 bases between. CDR3 bases: TGTGCCAGCAGTTTAGTTTCAAGCAGCGTATCCTACAATGAGCAGTTCTTC. This sequence encodes CASSLVSSSVSYNEQFF.